The 20 T cell receptor beta chains in this list originate from one sample, sequenced in a study of cytotoxic CD8 clonotypes in ibrutinib-treated CLL. Produced via immunoSEQ multiplex PCR; TCRdb's table is partial and in-frame only. The table has around 200,000 clones, 70% to 75% seen once; the top ten hold roughly 5.9%. Specimen: PBMCs, collected after 12 months of ibrutinib treatment. All receptors come from a human donor with chronic lymphocytic leukemia.

This chain connects TRBV15 to TRBJ1-1; D is possibly TRBD1 (6 bases). V gave up 1 base and J gave up 7 bases, with 13 bases separating them. In germline, CDR1 is LNHNV, CDR2 YYDKDF (reference sequence). The CDR3 sequence is 14 residues long. The CDR3 region has the DNA TGTGCCACCAGCAGAGGGGCCGGACAGTTTGAAGCTTTCTTT. Its protein product is CATSRGAGQFEAFF.

The gene calls are TRBV12-5 and TRBJ2-1, with TRBD1 matching 9 bases. The trim removed 5 bases at V and 2 bases at J, leaving 4 bases unmatched. The CDR3 is 15 amino acids. The germline V gene encodes CDR1 LGHNT and CDR2 FRNRAP. CDR3 nucleotides: TGTGCTAGTGGTCCAGGGACAGGGACCTACAATGAGCAGTTCTTC. Protein product: CASGPGTGTYNEQFF.

This chain connects TRBV4-1 to TRBJ2-7; 8 bases match TRBD1. After removal of 1 base from V and 3 bases from J, the junction contained 5 bases not matched to a gene. The germline V gene has CDR1 MGHRA and CDR2 YSYEKL. The CDR3 length is 15 residues. The chain's CDR3 is CASSQATGAIYEQYF. The CDR3 region has the DNA TGCGCCAGCAGCCAAGCGACAGGGGCCATCTACGAGCAGTACTTC.

In this sample, this clone turned up once. The CDR3 DNA sequence: TGCGCCAGCAGCTTTTCCTTCTCTGGGGCCAACGTCCTGACTTTC. Protein sequence: CASSFSFSGANVLTF. This chain joins TRBV5-1 and TRBJ2-6; D remains ambiguous. The germline V gene encodes CDR1 SGHRS and CDR2 YFSETQ. CDR3 length equals 15 residues. V was shortened by 2 bases and J by 0 bases, with 6 bases between the two germline ends.

This clone was found a few times. The chain links TRBV2 to TRBJ2-1; 7 bases line up with TRBD2. The CDR3 totals 15 residues. Germline-derived CDR1 and CDR2 are SNHLY and FYNNEI. Trimming took 6 bases from V and 7 from J; bases not matched to a gene: 12. In DNA, the CDR3 is TGTGCCAGCAGCCATGAGCGGGGCCTCGGGAATGAGCAGTTCTTC. Amino acids: CASSHERGLGNEQFF. The whole variable domain, remainder taken from reference TRBV2 and TRBJ2-1, is EPEVTQTPSHQVTQMGQEVILRCVPISNHLYFYWYRQILGQKVEFLVSFYNNEISEKSEIFDDQFSVERPDGSNFTLKIRSTKLEDSAMYFCASSHERGLGNEQFFGPGTRLTVL.

A few counts support this clone. The chain combines TRBV11-2 with TRBJ1-2, with D perhaps TRBD1 (6 bases). The CDR3 is 14 residues long. Germline V gives CDR1 SGHAT, CDR2 FQNNGV. Trimming pared 7 bases from V and 6 bases from J, leaving 18 bases between. CDR3 nucleotide sequence: TGTGCCAGCACGCGCCAGGCAGGGGCTCATGGCTACACCTTC. Its translation is CASTRQAGAHGYTF.

This chain links TRBV18 with TRBJ1-2, with D unresolved. CDR1 and CDR2 from the germline V gene are KGHSH and LQKENI. This CDR3 comprises 15 residues. V lost 3 bases, J lost 4 bases, and 15 bases lay in between. This CDR3 is CASSPRTTQIYGYTF. In DNA, the CDR3 is TGTGCCAGCTCACCGAGGACGACACAGATCTATGGCTACACCTTC.

This clone was found a few times. The rearrangement uses TRBV6-1 and TRBJ1-2; D is unclear. The CDR3 runs 13 residues. Trimming took 2 bases from V and 6 from J, leaving 10 bases between them. The germline CDR1 and CDR2 sequences are MNHNS and SASEGT. The CDR3 DNA sequence: TGTGCCAGCAGTGAACAGGAGCCACATGGCTACACCTTC. It yields the protein CASSEQEPHGYTF.

This clone occurred a few times. The CDR3 region has the DNA TGTGCCTGGAGCGTAGGACAGGGGGCGAACGAGCAGTACTTC. This sequence encodes CAWSVGQGANEQYF. J is TRBJ2-7 and V is TRBV30; 11 positions match TRBD1. Trimming removed 3 bases from V and 5 bases from J; junction bases left unmatched: 6. This CDR3 comprises 14 residues. Germline CDR1 reads GTSNPN; CDR2 reads SVGIG (reference sequence).

The chain has TRBV5-1 and TRBJ2-5, with 13 bases that match TRBD2. Looked up from germline, CDR1 is SGHRS and CDR2 is YFSETQ. The V gene end was trimmed by 4 bases and the J gene end by 5 bases; junction bases not matched to a gene: 2. The CDR3 totals 14 residues. CDR3 residues: CASSRTSGSETQYF. The DNA for the CDR3 is TGCGCCAGCAGCCGGACTAGCGGGAGCGAGACCCAGTACTTC.

The gene calls are TRBV9 and TRBJ2-2; no clear D gene. V gave up 1 base and J gave up 3 bases, with 7 bases separating them. Germline V gives CDR1 SGDLS, CDR2 YYNGEE. The CDR3 sequence is 14 residues long. This chain's CDR3 is CASSVLGYTGELFF. As DNA, the CDR3 is TGTGCCAGCAGCGTACTGGGTTACACCGGGGAGCTGTTTTTT.

V usage is TRBV6-5 and J usage is TRBJ2-6; tentatively, D is TRBD1 (6 bases). Per the germline V gene, CDR1 is MNHEY and CDR2 is SVGAGI. Trimming removed 4 bases from V and 0 bases from J, with 7 bases in between. The CDR3 totals 15 residues. The CDR3 region is CASSSQGSGANVLTF. The CDR3 region has the DNA TGTGCCAGCAGTTCACAGGGCTCTGGGGCCAACGTCCTGACTTTC.

For the CDR3, the DNA is TGTGCCAGCAGCGGGAGCGGGGGGGGCTCCTACAATGAGCAGTTCTTC. It translates to CASSGSGGGSYNEQFF. The genes are TRBV9 and TRBJ2-1, with TRBD2 identical over 10 bases. Trimming at V came to 3 bases and at J to 0 bases, leaving 3 bases not matched to a gene. The length of the CDR3 is 16 residues. Looked up from germline, CDR1 is SGDLS and CDR2 is YYNGEE.

This clone is a singleton in its sample. V and J are TRBV4-3 and TRBJ2-7; the D gene is possibly TRBD2 (6 bases). CDR1 and CDR2 from the germline V gene are LGHNA and YSLEER. The V end was cut by 0 bases, the J end by 4 bases, with 16 bases between. CDR3 length: 16 amino acids. The DNA for the CDR3 is TGCGCCAGCAGCCAAGATTGGGGATTAGCGGTATACGAGCAGTACTTC. It is translated as CASSQDWGLAVYEQYF.

The V gene is TRBV7-2, the J gene TRBJ1-1, with a tentative D call TRBD1 (5 bases). CDR1 is SGHTA, CDR2 FQGNSA, per germline. V dropped 5 bases and J dropped 6 bases, with 7 bases sitting between them. The CDR3 is made up of 11 amino acids. CDR3 residues: CASSKTAEAFF. Here the CDR3 DNA reads TGTGCCAGCAGCAAGACAGCTGAAGCTTTCTTT.

V gene TRBV7-3 combines with J gene TRBJ2-1; 9 nucleotides align to TRBD1. Germline CDR1 and CDR2: SGHTA and FQGTGA. The CDR3 sequence is 16 residues long. The J segment lost 8 bases and the V segment lost 5 bases, leaving 13 bases of the junction unmatched. The CDR3 sequence: CASSDAYRGRRDEQFF. DNA for the CDR3: TGTGCCAGCAGCGATGCCTACAGGGGGCGCCGGGATGAGCAGTTCTTC.

V usage is TRBV6-1 and J usage is TRBJ2-1; D remains ambiguous. V lost 2 bases to trimming and J lost 5 bases, with 13 bases between them. The CDR3 sequence is 15 residues long. Germline CDR1 and CDR2: MNHNS and SASEGT. In nucleotides, the CDR3 is TGTGCCAGCAGTGAAATAAGGTTCCGGCACAATGAGCAGTTCTTC. It specifies CASSEIRFRHNEQFF.

This clone was picked up a small number of times. The gene calls are TRBV7-2 and TRBJ1-2; 7 bases align to TRBD1. CDR3 size: 13 residues. V trimming: 0 bases; J trimming: 8 bases; junction bases outside the gene matches: 3. Germline CDR1 reads SGHTA; CDR2 reads FQGNSA. CDR3: CASSLATGDGYTF. The CDR3 DNA sequence: TGTGCCAGCAGCTTAGCTACAGGGGACGGCTACACCTTC.

The chain uses TRBV9 and TRBJ2-7; no firm D call. CDR3 length: 16 residues. CDR1 and CDR2 (germline): SGDLS, YYNGEE. Trimming took 3 bases from V and 5 from J, leaving 21 bases between them. CDR3 protein: CASSEEKAGLWDEQYF. The DNA of the CDR3 is TGTGCCAGCAGCGAGGAGAAGGCAGGTCTGTGGGACGAGCAGTACTTC.

The chain uses TRBV4-2 and TRBJ1-6, with D perhaps matching TRBD1 (5 bases). Germline CDR1 is LGHNA and CDR2 is YNFKEQ. Trimming took 0 bases from V and 13 from J, leaving 13 bases between them. The CDR3 has 14 residues. CDR3: CASSQERRDVPLHF. As DNA, the CDR3 is TGTGCCAGCAGCCAAGAGCGCAGGGACGTCCCCCTCCACTTT.